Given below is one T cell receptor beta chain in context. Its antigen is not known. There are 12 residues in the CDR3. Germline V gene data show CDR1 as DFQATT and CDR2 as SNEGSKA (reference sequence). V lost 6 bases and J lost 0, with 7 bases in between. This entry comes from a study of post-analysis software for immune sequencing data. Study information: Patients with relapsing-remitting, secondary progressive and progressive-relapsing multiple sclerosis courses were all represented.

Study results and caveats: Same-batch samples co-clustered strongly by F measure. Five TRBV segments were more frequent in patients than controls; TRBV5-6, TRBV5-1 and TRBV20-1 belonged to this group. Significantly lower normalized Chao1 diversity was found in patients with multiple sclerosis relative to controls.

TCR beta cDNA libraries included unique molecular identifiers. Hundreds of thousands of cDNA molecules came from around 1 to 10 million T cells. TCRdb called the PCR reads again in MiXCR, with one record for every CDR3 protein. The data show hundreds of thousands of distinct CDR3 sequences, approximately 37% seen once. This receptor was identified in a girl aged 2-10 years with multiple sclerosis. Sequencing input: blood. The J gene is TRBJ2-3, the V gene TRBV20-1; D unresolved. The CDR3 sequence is CSAVESTDTQYF. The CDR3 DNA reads TGCAGTGCGGTCGAGAGCACAGATACGCAGTATTTT.